Each of the 23 T cell receptor beta chains below was sequenced from the same sample in a study of cytomegalovirus exposure and HLA in healthy donors. PCR employed 60 Vbeta and 13 Jbeta primers. Sequencing was performed with immunoSEQ multiplex PCR; in TCRdb, only in-frame clones are kept and a portion is missing. Here the sample table reports about 200,000 clones. The sample consisted of PBMCs. The receptors were sampled from a boy between 5 and 17 years old in good health and CMV-seronegative.

The V and J genes are TRBV6-5 and TRBJ2-7, with 8 bases lining up with TRBD1. V lost 2 bases, J lost 0 bases, and 3 bases stayed unmatched. CDR3 length equals 15 residues. Germline values: CDR1 MNHEY, CDR2 SVGAGI. CDR3 residues: CASSYGTGHSYEQYF. The CDR3, as DNA: TGTGCCAGCAGTTACGGGACAGGCCACTCCTACGAGCAGTACTTC.

The chain combines TRBV15 with TRBJ1-3, with 7 positions matching TRBD1. J was trimmed by 0 bases and V by 1 base; bases with no gene match: 6. Germline V gene data show CDR1 as LNHNV and CDR2 as YYDKDF (reference sequence). The CDR3 spans 17 residues. The chain's CDR3 is CATSRGRGTVSGNTIYF. CDR3 nucleotides: TGTGCCACCAGCAGAGGCCGCGGGACAGTCTCTGGAAACACCATATATTTT.

The rearrangement links TRBV7-8 to TRBJ1-2; D remains unclear. From germline, CDR1 is SGHVS and CDR2 FQNEAQ. The CDR3 sequence is 14 residues long. Trimming removed 8 bases from V and 3 bases from J, with 16 bases in between. Here the CDR3 reads CASGAREFYYGYTF. The CDR3 coding sequence is TGTGCCAGCGGCGCCCGGGAGTTCTACTATGGCTACACCTTC.

V and J are TRBV29-1 and TRBJ1-1; D is possibly TRBD1 (5 bases). The CDR3 spans 12 residues. Germline V gives CDR1 SQVTM, CDR2 ANQGSEA. Trimming took off 6 bases at V and 4 bases at J, with 12 bases between the two ends. The DNA of the CDR3 is TGCAGCGTGGCTACAGGTAGCACTGAAGCTTTCTTT. Its translation: CSVATGSTEAFF.

CDR3 residues: CAISDPGQANSPLHF. The CDR3 DNA reads as TGTGCCATCAGTGACCCTGGACAGGCCAATTCACCCCTCCACTTT. The chain uses TRBV10-3 and TRBJ1-6, with 7 nucleotides matching TRBD1. Trimming at V came to 3 bases and at J to 7 bases, leaving 6 bases not matched to a gene. Germline V CDR1 and CDR2: ENHRY, SYGVKD. The CDR3 consists of 15 residues.

The CDR3 is CASSLADRTYGYTF. The DNA for the CDR3 is TGTGCCAGCAGCTTAGCGGACAGAACCTATGGCTACACCTTC. The chain carries TRBV7-9 and TRBJ1-2, with D possibly being TRBD1 (6 bases). The CDR3 runs 14 residues. Deletions cut 0 bases from V and 4 bases from J, with 9 bases between. From germline, CDR1 is SEHNR and CDR2 FQNEAQ (reference sequence).

The chain uses TRBV5-6 and TRBJ2-2; D may be TRBD1 (6 bases). CDR3 size: 15 residues. V lost 5 bases, J lost 5 bases, and 16 bases lay in between. Per germline, CDR1 SGHDT and CDR2 YYEEEE. CDR3 region: CASSGLARGTGELFF. For the CDR3, the DNA is TGTGCCAGCAGTGGGCTAGCCAGGGGAACCGGGGAGCTGTTTTTT.

This chain links TRBV5-4 with TRBJ2-1, with TRBD2 identical over 9 bases. The CDR3 extends over 16 amino acids. In germline, CDR1 is SGHNT, CDR2 YYREEE (reference sequence). The ends lost 1 base at V and 7 bases at J; junction bases unmatched: 9. The chain's CDR3 is CASSLKGGGARNEQFF. The CDR3 DNA reads TGTGCCAGCAGCTTGAAAGGCGGGGGGGCTCGGAATGAGCAGTTCTTC.

V is TRBV11-2 and J is TRBJ2-2; TRBD2 aligns across 10 bases. V lost 2 bases, J lost 4 bases, and 4 bases stayed unmatched. Germline V gene sequence: CDR1 SGHAT, CDR2 FQNNGV. This CDR3 has 16 residues. CDR3 residues: CASSLLLAGLTGELFF. The CDR3 nucleotides read TGTGCCAGCAGCTTACTACTAGCGGGACTCACCGGGGAGCTGTTTTTT.

The gene calls are TRBV7-3 and TRBJ2-1; 10 bases map to TRBD2. The V gene end was trimmed by 5 bases and the J gene end by 5 bases; junction bases not matched to a gene: 6. Germline assignment: CDR1 SGHTA and CDR2 FQGTGA. The CDR3 is 15 amino acids. The CDR3 region has the DNA TGTGCCAGCAGCCCTAGGACTAGCGGCAACAATGAGCAGTTCTTC. The encoded protein is CASSPRTSGNNEQFF.

V is TRBV7-8 and J is TRBJ2-5, with TRBD1 as a possible D gene (5 bases). In germline, CDR1 is SGHVS, CDR2 FQNEAQ. V gave up 8 bases and J gave up 5 bases, with 18 bases separating them. This CDR3 has 14 residues. The chain's CDR3 is CASRKGWLRETQYF. CDR3 in DNA: TGTGCCAGCCGTAAGGGGTGGTTACGGGAGACCCAGTACTTC.

The chain joins TRBV6-1 to TRBJ1-5; 10 nucleotides align to TRBD1. Germline CDR1 MNHNS, CDR2 SASEGT. The CDR3 is 16 residues long. J gave up 1 base and V 3 bases, and 3 bases lay outside the gene matches. Written as DNA, the CDR3 is TGTGCCAGCAGTGACAAGGGACAGGGGAGCAATCAGCCCCAGCATTTT. Its protein product is CASSDKGQGSNQPQHF.

V and J are TRBV5-8 and TRBJ2-1, with 8 bases matching TRBD2. Trimming cost V 2 bases and J 5 bases; bases outside gene matches: 12. This CDR3 comprises 17 residues. Germline CDR1 reads SGHTS; CDR2 reads YDEGEE. Here the CDR3 DNA reads TGTGCCAGCAGCTTCTATAAGGGGAGACTAGCGCACAATGAGCAGTTCTTC. It translates to CASSFYKGRLAHNEQFF.

The chain couples TRBV5-6 to TRBJ2-3, with 7 nucleotides matching TRBD1. Trimming removed 0 bases from V and 3 bases from J; junction bases left unmatched: 4. The CDR3 length is 15 residues. Germline CDR1 reads SGHDT; CDR2 reads YYEEEE. CDR3 nucleotides: TGTGCCAGCAGCTTGGCACAGGGGATAACAGATACGCAGTATTTT. Its translation is CASSLAQGITDTQYF.

This chain links TRBV7-8 with TRBJ2-7; D possibly corresponds to TRBD1 (6 bases). V gave up 10 bases and J gave up 10 bases, with 23 bases separating them. Per germline, CDR1 SGHVS and CDR2 FQNEAQ. The CDR3 is made up of 13 amino acids. CDR3 bases: TGTGCCACTCAACCAAACAGGGCAAGCGAACAGTACTTC. It is translated as CATQPNRASEQYF.

The genes are TRBV6-1 and TRBJ2-7, with D perhaps TRBD2 (5 bases). In germline, CDR1 is MNHNS, CDR2 SASEGT. V was clipped by 4 bases and J by 3 bases, with 16 bases between them. This CDR3 is built from 15 residues. CDR3 nucleotide sequence: TGTGCCAGCAGTGGCGAGGTACTAGTGGTCTACGAGCAGTACTTC. Its translation is CASSGEVLVVYEQYF.

The chain carries TRBV6-1 and TRBJ2-3, with a tentative D call TRBD1 (7 bases). Germline assignment: CDR1 MNHNS and CDR2 SASEGT. The CDR3 sequence is 17 residues long. The ends were cut back, 1 base at V and 4 bases at J, with 18 bases in the middle. CDR3 region: CASSEEYSGGRADTQYF. Here the CDR3 DNA reads TGTGCCAGCAGTGAAGAGTATTCAGGGGGGCGGGCAGATACGCAGTATTTT.

The chain recombines TRBV2 with TRBJ1-1; no clear D gene. The CDR3 runs 13 residues. Germline CDR1 reads SNHLY; CDR2 reads FYNNEI. Trimming shortened V by 5 bases and J by 3 bases, and 10 bases separated the two germline ends. Here the CDR3 DNA reads TGTGCCAGCAGTCTCGCTTCGGACACTGAAGCTTTCTTT. It yields the protein CASSLASDTEAFF.

The chain recombines TRBV6-4 with TRBJ1-1, with no clear D. V was trimmed by 6 bases and J by 2 bases, leaving 10 bases between them. The CDR3 length is 13 residues. Germline lookup yields CDR1 MRHNA and CDR2 SNTAGT. As DNA, the CDR3 is TGTGCCAGCAGGCTAGCACCCAACACTGAAGCTTTCTTT. Amino acids: CASRLAPNTEAFF.

This chain connects TRBV19 to TRBJ2-7, with 11 bases matching TRBD1. This CDR3 has 14 amino acids. V shed 6 bases, J shed 1 base, and the junction held 2 bases outside the gene matches. Looked up from germline, CDR1 is LNHDA and CDR2 is SQIVND (reference sequence). The CDR3 nucleotides read TGTGCCAGTAGGGGGACAGGGGGATCCTACGAGCAGTACTTC. Translated, it gives CASRGTGGSYEQYF.

This chain connects TRBV19 to TRBJ1-1, with D possibly being TRBD1 (5 bases). The V and J ends lost 3 bases and 1 base respectively, with 6 bases between them. Germline CDR1 is LNHDA and CDR2 is SQIVND (reference sequence). CDR3 size: 13 residues. The CDR3 loop reads CASSMTANTEAFF. For the CDR3, the DNA is TGTGCCAGTAGTATGACAGCGAACACTGAAGCTTTCTTT.

This chain connects TRBV7-3 to TRBJ1-6, with 10 positions matching TRBD1. Unmatched junction bases numbered 2, after V lost 5 bases and J lost 7 bases. The CDR3 is made up of 14 amino acids. The V gene's germline CDR1 is SGHTA and CDR2 FQGTGA. CDR3 sequence: CASSPDRGNSPLHF. The DNA for the CDR3 is TGTGCCAGCAGCCCGGACAGGGGGAATTCACCCCTCCACTTT.

The chain joins TRBV5-1 to TRBJ2-3; D uncertain. Germline CDR1 and CDR2: SGHRS and YFSETQ. V was shortened by 3 bases and J by 2 bases, with 16 bases between the two germline ends. This CDR3 contains 16 residues. This chain's CDR3 is CASSSGVESNTDTQYF. For the CDR3, the DNA is TGCGCCAGCAGCTCGGGTGTAGAGTCCAACACAGATACGCAGTATTTT.